A single sample is the source of the 24 T cell receptor beta chains below, sequenced in a study of identical twins. TCRdb redid the calling of the 5' RACE reads with MiXCR, one entry per CDR3 protein. The sample records approximately 700,000 distinct CDR3 sequences, 15% to 20% being singletons. The same specimen was also included in a second study, on T cells expressing NK-cell markers.

Sequencing was performed on PBMCs. The source of these receptors is a woman under 30 in good health.

This clonotype appeared many times. Germline and junction disagree at one end, which may indicate a read error. This rearrangement joins TRBV5-1 to TRBJ1-1, with unresolved D. The CDR3 runs 14 residues. Germline lookup yields CDR1 SGHRS and CDR2 YFSETQ. The CDR3 DNA reads as TGTGCCAGCAGCTTACATCGGGGGAACACTGAAGCTTTCTTT. This codes for CASSLHRGNTEAFF.

The sample holds a few counts of this clonotype. This chain joins TRBV20-1 and TRBJ2-7; D is ambiguous. The V gene's germline CDR1 is DFQATT and CDR2 SNEGSKA (reference sequence). This CDR3 spans 14 amino acids. V lost 3 bases to trimming and J lost 0 bases, with 12 bases between them. The CDR3 region is CSASGRTGSYEQYF. The CDR3 nucleotides read TGCAGTGCTAGTGGGCGTACGGGCTCCTACGAGCAGTACTTC.

This chain links TRBV15 with TRBJ2-7; D ambiguous. The CDR3 contains 15 residues. The ends were cut back, 3 bases at V and 2 bases at J, with 14 bases in the middle. Germline V gene sequence: CDR1 LNHNV, CDR2 YYDKDF (reference sequence). The CDR3: CATSSFSGAPYEQYF. CDR3 DNA: TGTGCCACCAGCAGTTTTTCAGGTGCTCCCTACGAGCAGTACTTC.

This clonotype was seen many times. CDR3 nucleotides: TGCAGTGCTAGAGGACTAGCGGGGTCCTACGAGCAGTACTTC. Its protein product is CSARGLAGSYEQYF. The rearrangement links TRBV20-1 to TRBJ2-7; 11 positions match TRBD2. Germline CDR1 reads DFQATT; CDR2 reads SNEGSKA (reference sequence). The length of the CDR3 is 14 residues. V shed 1 base, J shed 1 base, and the junction held 0 bases outside the gene matches.

Of note for this clonotype: A junction boundary mismatches the germline segment, possibly from a read error. The rearrangement joins TRBV6-5 to TRBJ2-7; 8 nucleotides agree with TRBD1. Per the germline V gene, CDR1 is MNHEY and CDR2 is SVGAGI. This CDR3 has 14 amino acids. CDR3 amino acids: CASSYGQGPYEEYF. The CDR3 region has the DNA TGTGCCAGCAGTTACGGACAGGGTCCCTACGAGGAGTACTTC.

The chain uses TRBV9 and TRBJ2-1; D is unresolved. The germline V gene encodes CDR1 SGDLS and CDR2 YYNGEE. V lost 1 base and J 8 bases, leaving 4 bases between the germline ends. The CDR3 has 11 residues. The CDR3 spells CASSVKDEQFF. As DNA, the CDR3 is TGTGCCAGCAGCGTAAAAGATGAGCAGTTCTTC.

This clonotype has just a few counts. This sequence joins TRBV11-2 and TRBJ2-1; no clear D gene. CDR1 is SGHAT, CDR2 FQNNGV, per germline. CDR3 length: 12 residues. V lost 5 bases to trimming and J lost 5 bases, with 7 bases between them. This CDR3 is CASSLFNNEQFF. CDR3 DNA: TGTGCCAGCAGCCTATTCAACAATGAGCAGTTCTTC. The entire variable domain, with the rest obtained from reference TRBV11-2 and TRBJ2-1, is as follows: EAGVAQSPRYKIIEKRQSVAFWCNPISGHATLYWYQQILGQGPKLLIQFQNNGVVDDSQLPKDRFSAERLKGVDSTLKIQPAKLEDSAVYLCASSLFNNEQFFGPGTRLTVL.

Worth noting for this clonotype: The junction departs from germline at one end; a sequencing error may be responsible. The chain has TRBV7-9 and TRBJ2-7, with 12 bases that match TRBD2. The length of the CDR3 is 17 residues. Germline CDR1 and CDR2: SEHNR and FQNEAQ (reference sequence). In nucleotides, the CDR3 is TGTGCCAGCAGCTTACCGACTAGCGGGAGTACCACCTACGATCAGTACTTC. Protein product: CASSLPTSGSTTYDQYF.

In its sample, this clonotype was seen a few times. The CDR3 loop is CASSPKRTGGSNEQFF. The CDR3 DNA sequence: TGTGCCAGCAGCCCGAAGCGGACAGGGGGTTCCAATGAGCAGTTCTTC. V and J are TRBV7-8 and TRBJ2-1; 10 bases align to TRBD1. This CDR3 spans 16 amino acids. The junction had 10 bases not matched to a gene; V was cut back by 5 bases and J by 6 bases. Per germline, CDR1 SGHVS and CDR2 FQNEAQ.

This clonotype was observed a few times. The chain is built from TRBV12-3 or TRBV12-4 and TRBJ1-5, with D perhaps matching TRBD1 (6 bases). The CDR3 totals 12 residues. Trimming stripped 5 bases from V and 6 bases from J, with 8 bases between. The CDR3 coding sequence is TGTGCCAGCAGTACAGGGCGTCAGCCCCAGCATTTT. Its translation: CASSTGRQPQHF.

The rearrangement uses TRBV12-3 or TRBV12-4 and TRBJ2-1; 11 bases agree with TRBD2. The J segment lost 12 bases and the V segment lost 8 bases, leaving 9 bases of the junction unmatched. This CDR3 is built from 13 residues. CDR3 protein: CASLGLAGGWQFF. For the CDR3, the DNA is TGTGCCAGCCTCGGGCTAGCGGGGGGATGGCAGTTCTTC.

This clonotype has a handful of counts. This rearrangement joins TRBV28 to TRBJ1-5; no reliable D call. CDR1 and CDR2 (germline): MDHEN, SYDVKM. CDR3 length: 14 amino acids. V gave up 3 bases and J gave up 4 bases, with 10 bases separating them. The CDR3 reads CASSLKPSNQPQHF. The CDR3 region has the DNA TGTGCCAGCAGTTTGAAGCCCTCTAATCAGCCCCAGCATTTT.

J is TRBJ2-3 and V is TRBV12-3 or TRBV12-4; D unclear. V gave up 3 bases and J gave up 2 bases, with 9 bases separating them. This CDR3 has 14 residues. The DNA for the CDR3 is TGTGCCAGCAGTTTTGGGGTCATCACAGATACGCAGTATTTT. Its protein is CASSFGVITDTQYF.

The table lists this clonotype with a few counts. This sequence joins TRBV29-1 and TRBJ2-2; D unclear. V was cut by 4 bases and J by 1 base, with 7 bases left in between. The CDR3 is 13 residues long. In germline, CDR1 is SQVTM, CDR2 ANQGSEA. CDR3 loop: CSVGGENTGELFF. The DNA of the CDR3 is TGCAGCGTTGGAGGAGAGAACACCGGGGAGCTGTTTTTT.

J is TRBJ2-1 and V is TRBV6-1, with TRBD1 matching over 10 bases. The trim removed 5 bases at V and 9 bases at J, leaving 7 bases unmatched. Germline V gene lookup returns CDR1 MNHNS and CDR2 SASEGT. CDR3 length: 14 amino acids. The CDR3 sequence is CASSPGQGFGEQFF. The CDR3 DNA reads TGTGCCAGCAGTCCGGGACAGGGGTTCGGTGAGCAGTTCTTC.

CDR3 nucleotide sequence: TGTGCCAGCAGTCCCAGCGGGGGGGCGGTTGAGCAGTTCTTC. Translating gives CASSPSGGAVEQFF. The chain combines TRBV12-3 or TRBV12-4 with TRBJ2-1, with TRBD2 matching over 10 bases. The CDR3 is 14 amino acids. Trimming at V came to 5 bases and at J to 9 bases, leaving 7 bases not matched to a gene.

This clonotype came up many times. The gene calls are TRBV27 and TRBJ2-7; no definite D call. CDR1 MNHEY and CDR2 SMNVEV come from the germline V gene (reference sequence). V lost 8 bases, J lost 3 bases, and 2 bases lay in between. CDR3 length equals 9 residues. CDR3 bases: TGTGCCAGCGGCTACGAGCAGTACTTC. It specifies CASGYEQYF.

The chain is built from TRBV20-1 and TRBJ1-4; no definite D call. This CDR3 spans 13 amino acids. With 6 bases removed from V and 7 bases from J, the gap between germline ends came to 15 bases. Germline V gene lookup returns CDR1 DFQATT and CDR2 SNEGSKA (reference sequence). This CDR3 reads CSAVYIGIEKLFF. As DNA, the CDR3 is TGCAGTGCGGTTTACATAGGCATTGAAAAACTGTTTTTT.

This clonotype appeared a few times. The V and J genes are TRBV7-9 and TRBJ2-7; D remains ambiguous. The germline gives CDR1 SEHNR, CDR2 FQNEAQ (reference sequence). This CDR3 has 12 amino acids. V was shortened by 5 bases and J by 7 bases, with 12 bases between the two germline ends. The CDR3 loop reads CASSASLMEQYF. The CDR3 DNA reads TGTGCCAGCAGCGCGTCGTTAATGGAGCAGTACTTC.

The V and J genes are TRBV20-1 and TRBJ1-2, with 7 bases that match TRBD1. The CDR3 has 17 residues. Germline CDR1 is DFQATT and CDR2 is SNEGSKA (reference sequence). With V trimmed by 5 bases and J by 6 bases, 21 bases remained unmatched. The CDR3 reads CSARNRDSSTRRNGYTF. The CDR3 DNA follows: TGCAGTGCTCGGAACCGGGACAGCTCAACCAGAAGGAATGGCTACACCTTC.

Many counts were recorded for this clonotype. V and J are TRBV27 and TRBJ1-2; TRBD1 matches at 7 bases. This CDR3 has 12 amino acids. The V gene end was trimmed by 6 bases and the J gene end by 4 bases; junction bases not matched to a gene: 2. CDR1 and CDR2 (germline): MNHEY, SMNVEV (reference sequence). The CDR3 DNA is TGTGCCAGCAGCTCAGGGGGCTATGGCTACACCTTC. This sequence encodes CASSSGGYGYTF.

This clonotype was counted a few times. The rearrangement joins TRBV29-1 to TRBJ2-1; D not resolved. The length of the CDR3 is 10 residues. Germline values: CDR1 SQVTM, CDR2 ANQGSEA. The V end lost 5 bases, the J end lost 4 bases, and 3 bases lay between the germline ends. CDR3 bases: TGCAGCGTTACGTACAATGAGCAGTTCTTC. Protein sequence: CSVTYNEQFF.

This clonotype was counted between two and nine times. V is TRBV12-5 and J is TRBJ1-5, with D possibly TRBD1 on 5 matching bases. There are 17 residues in the CDR3. CDR1 LGHNT and CDR2 FRNRAP come from the germline V gene. V dropped 0 bases and J dropped 4 bases, with 16 bases sitting between them. The CDR3 DNA reads TGTGCTAGTGGTTTGGTAACGCTCTTCGGGGGTAATCAGCCCCAGCATTTT. This translates into CASGLVTLFGGNQPQHF. Complete variable domain (other parts from reference TRBV12-5 and TRBJ1-5): DARVTQTPRHKVTEMGQEVTMRCQPILGHNTVFWYRQTMMQGLELLAYFRNRAPLDDSGMPKDRFSAEMPDATLATLKIQPSEPRDSAVYFCASGLVTLFGGNQPQHFGDGTRLSIL.

This clonotype has more than one count but fewer than ten. The rearrangement uses TRBV7-2 and TRBJ2-5; D is possibly TRBD2 (7 bases). The germline gives CDR1 SGHTA, CDR2 FQGNSA. This CDR3 region has 14 residues. Trimming took off 7 bases at V and 7 bases at J, with 19 bases between the two ends. The CDR3 region has the DNA TGTGCCAGCACCCGAAGGGGGGGTGATGGGACCCAGTACTTC. Translating it yields CASTRRGGDGTQYF. Drawing the rest from reference TRBV7-2 and TRBJ2-5, the complete variable domain is GAGVSQSPSNKVTEKGKDVELRCDPISGHTALYWYRQSLGQGLEFLIYFQGNSAPDKSGLPSDRFSAERTGGSVSTLTIQRTQQEDSAVYLCASTRRGGDGTQYFGPGTRLLVL.